The clone carrying this T cell receptor (beta chain) was observed once. The TCR beta repertoire was assessed by survey-level immunoSEQ sequencing. The repertoire was sequenced with immunoSEQ multiplex PCR; TCRdb's copy has only in-frame clones and lacks some. Of tens of thousands of clones listed, roughly 93% are singletons. The source is a man in his forties or fifties with rheumatoid arthritis. Specimen: PBMCs.

CDR3 residues: CAWSRGTDSNQPQHF. The CDR3 DNA is TGTGCCTGGAGTAGGGGGACGGATAGCAATCAGCCCCAGCATTTT. The chain carries TRBV30 and TRBJ1-5; D may be TRBD1 (6 bases). Germline V CDR1 and CDR2: GTSNPN, SVGIG (reference sequence). The V end was cut by 2 bases, the J end by 0 bases, with 11 bases between. The CDR3 loop spans 15 amino acids.